These T cell receptor beta chains were read from a single sample in a study of Ad26.COV2.S vaccination and SARS-CoV-2 variants. The repertoire was sequenced with immunoSEQ multiplex PCR; TCRdb's copy has only in-frame clones and lacks some. The data show 320,000 or so clones, with roughly 88% seen just once and around 5.5% held by the top ten. The sample was peripheral blood, taken in a trial of Ad26.COV2.S vaccine versus placebo. These receptors came from a person between 18 and 65 years old who received the Ad26.COV2.S COVID-19 vaccine or a placebo. Both conserved end residues are part of each CDR3. The D gene is left open where the match is weak. Rows give clone size only sometimes, using once, few, many, or a class for an expanded clone.

J,size,D,V,CDR3,DNA
TRBJ2-1,-,TRBD2,TRBV5-4,CASSFATSGNNEQFF,TGTGCCAGCAGCTTTGCGACTAGCGGGAACAATGAGCAGTTCTTC
TRBJ2-1,-,-,TRBV9,CASSVRTLWAYNEQFF,TGTGCCAGCAGCGTAAGGACTCTGTGGGCCTACAATGAGCAGTTCTTC
TRBJ1-2,-,-,TRBV5-4,CASSLGNSPSTYGYTF,TGTGCCAGCAGCTTGGGGAACAGTCCCTCCACCTATGGCTACACCTTC
TRBJ2-1,-,-,TRBV4-3,CASSLTDTEQFF,TGCGCCAGCAGCCTGACGGACACTGAGCAGTTCTTC
TRBJ2-5,-,-,TRBV25-1,CASSESGSLQETQYF,TGTGCCAGCAGTGAATCAGGATCCCTTCAAGAGACCCAGTACTTC
TRBJ2-2,-,TRBD2,TRBV3-1/TRBV3-2,CASRLTSSTGELFF,TGTGCCAGCAGGCTGACTAGCTCAACCGGGGAGCTGTTTTTT
TRBJ2-3,-,-,TRBV6-4,CASSPGGGQTTDTQYF,TGTGCCAGCAGTCCAGGGGGGGGACAGACGACAGATACGCAGTATTTT
TRBJ2-3,-,-,TRBV7-2,CASSLAGTSTDTQYF,TGTGCCAGCAGCTTAGCGGGGACTAGCACAGATACGCAGTATTTT
TRBJ2-1,-,-,TRBV27,CASSLPSEGEGLRYEQFF,TGTGCCAGCAGTTTACCCTCTGAGGGGGAGGGCCTTAGGTATGAGCAGTTCTTC
TRBJ2-1,-,-,TRBV4-3,CASSQDFNPGLTYNEQFF,TGCGCCAGCAGCCAAGATTTCAATCCGGGCCTCACCTACAATGAGCAGTTCTTC
TRBJ1-2,-,-,TRBV2,CARPGGGALGYTF,TGTGCCAGACCTGGAGGGGGGGCGCTTGGCTACACCTTC
TRBJ1-2,-,TRBD1,TRBV6-5,CAVQQGAMGNYGYTF,TGTGCCGTTCAACAGGGGGCTATGGGGAACTATGGCTACACCTTC
TRBJ1-5,-,TRBD1,TRBV10-3,CAISSGQGGNNQPQHF,TGTGCCATCAGCTCCGGACAGGGTGGGAACAATCAGCCCCAGCATTTT
TRBJ1-1,once,TRBD1,TRBV6-5,CASRVRQGGTEAFF,TGTGCCAGCAGGGTCCGACAGGGAGGCACTGAAGCTTTCTTT
TRBJ1-2,-,TRBD1,TRBV25-1,CASSKQGVNGYTF,TGTGCCAGCAGCAAACAGGGGGTTAATGGCTACACCTTC
TRBJ2-5,-,TRBD1,TRBV24-1,CATSDARPSGGRGETQYF,TGTGCCACCAGTGATGCACGCCCCTCAGGGGGCCGAGGTGAGACCCAGTACTTC
TRBJ1-2,-,-,TRBV14,CASSQSVRGLYGYTF,TGTGCCAGCAGCCAGTCCGTCAGGGGATTATATGGCTACACCTTC
TRBJ2-2,-,TRBD2,TRBV28,CASSLRLAGGVYTGELFF,TGTGCCAGCAGTTTAAGGCTAGCGGGAGGTGTGTACACCGGGGAGCTGTTTTTT
TRBJ2-1,-,-,TRBV7-9,CASSNRRQGSSNEQFF,TGTGCCAGCAGCAACCGGCGGCAGGGAAGTTCCAATGAGCAGTTCTTC
TRBJ1-1,-,-,TRBV4-1,CASSQEGFWGLQAFF,TGCGCCAGCAGCCAAGAAGGGTTTTGGGGCCTGCAAGCTTTCTTT
TRBJ1-2,-,-,TRBV23-1,CASMTRTPVGGYTF,TGCGCCAGCATGACCCGGACACCCGTGGGGGGCTACACCTTC
TRBJ2-4,once,TRBD2,TRBV11-2,CASSLEFEVGEGNIQYF,TGTGCCAGCAGCTTAGAGTTTGAGGTAGGGGAGGGAAACATTCAGTACTTC
TRBJ2-3,-,TRBD1,TRBV9,CASSVRGHSPDTQYF,TGTGCCAGCAGCGTGAGGGGGCATAGTCCAGATACGCAGTATTTT
TRBJ2-7,-,-,TRBV20-1,CSASNNVGGPSYEQYF,TGCAGTGCTAGTAACAACGTCGGGGGCCCCTCCTACGAGCAGTACTTC
TRBJ2-1,-,TRBD2,TRBV7-9,CASSLLGLAGGYNEQFF,TGTGCCAGCAGCTTATTGGGACTAGCGGGAGGTTACAATGAGCAGTTCTTC
TRBJ2-3,-,TRBD2,TRBV19,CATHLAGGRGTDTQYF,TGTGCCACCCACTTAGCGGGGGGGCGGGGCACAGATACGCAGTATTTT
TRBJ2-2,-,-,TRBV29-1,CSVEVWGENTGELFF,TGCAGCGTTGAAGTATGGGGAGAGAACACCGGGGAGCTGTTTTTT
TRBJ1-5,-,-,TRBV4-3,CASSQDPLWTGLAKQPQHF,TGCGCCAGCAGCCAAGACCCGTTATGGACGGGATTAGCGAAGCAGCCCCAGCATTTT
TRBJ2-1,-,TRBD2,TRBV28,CASRVRESSYNEQFF,TGTGCCAGCAGGGTGCGGGAGAGCTCCTACAATGAGCAGTTCTTC
TRBJ1-2,-,-,TRBV24-1,CATSGGVHYGYTF,TGTGCCACCAGTGGTGGGGTTCACTATGGCTACACCTTC
TRBJ1-1,-,-,TRBV6-6,CASRREGSEYRAFF,TGTGCCAGCCGAAGAGAGGGGTCCGAGTATCGAGCTTTCTTT
TRBJ1-1,-,-,TRBV11-2,CASSPRGTEAFF,TGTGCCAGCAGCCCGCGGGGAACTGAAGCTTTCTTT
TRBJ1-2,few,TRBD1,TRBV3-1/TRBV3-2,CASSYEQGIGYTF,TGTGCCAGCAGCTACGAACAGGGGATAGGCTACACCTTC
TRBJ2-2,once,-,TRBV15,CATSRVTGGTGELFF,TGTGCCACCAGCAGAGTAACCGGAGGCACCGGGGAGCTGTTTTTT
TRBJ2-1,-,-,TRBV7-2,CASSLSSGTYNEQFF,TGTGCCAGCAGCTTAAGCTCCGGGACCTATAATGAGCAGTTCTTC
TRBJ1-2,-,-,TRBV12-3/TRBV12-4,CASSFGVDYGYTF,TGTGCCAGCAGTTTCGGGGTGGACTATGGCTACACCTTC
TRBJ2-7,-,-,TRBV7-2,CASSLTVGPSYEQYF,TGTGCCAGCAGCCTCACGGTCGGACCGTCCTACGAGCAGTACTTC
TRBJ1-4,-,TRBD1,TRBV6-5,CASRPDRANEKLFF,TGTGCCAGCAGACCAGACAGGGCTAATGAAAAACTGTTTTTT
TRBJ1-4,-,-,TRBV10-2,CASSDKTNEKLFF,TGCGCCAGCAGTGACAAAACTAATGAAAAACTGTTTTTT
TRBJ2-2,-,-,TRBV4-1,CASSLVGERTNTGELFF,TGCGCCAGCAGCCTCGTAGGAGAGCGAACGAACACCGGGGAGCTGTTTTTT
TRBJ1-2,-,-,TRBV9,CASTVTLGGQYGYTF,TGTGCCAGCACCGTCACCCTTGGGGGGCAGTATGGCTACACCTTC
TRBJ1-2,-,TRBD1,TRBV28,CASQGANYGYTF,TGTGCCAGCCAGGGGGCTAACTATGGCTACACCTTC
TRBJ2-5,-,TRBD2,TRBV19,CASSRGGLAGQTQYF,TGTGCCAGTAGTCGGGGGGGACTAGCGGGACAGACCCAGTACTTC
TRBJ2-2,-,-,TRBV13,CASRESGGFLGVTGELFF,TGTGCCAGCAGGGAGAGCGGAGGTTTTCTTGGTGTCACCGGGGAGCTGTTTTTT
TRBJ1-5,-,TRBD1,TRBV6-2/TRBV6-3,CASSGQGARSNQPQHF,TGTGCCAGCAGTGGACAGGGGGCTAGGAGCAATCAGCCCCAGCATTTT
TRBJ1-5,-,-,TRBV6-5,CASSPQGEYQPQHF,TGTGCCAGCAGTCCTCAGGGTGAATATCAGCCCCAGCATTTT
TRBJ1-1,-,TRBD1,TRBV4-1,CASSPTGSLRTEAFF,TGCGCCAGCAGCCCGACAGGGAGTTTGCGCACTGAAGCTTTCTTT
TRBJ1-2,-,-,TRBV6-6,CASSYPLAVGYGYTF,TGTGCCAGCAGTTACCCCTTGGCAGTAGGCTATGGCTACACCTTC
TRBJ2-3,-,TRBD1,TRBV6-5,CASSPGQGRDTQYF,TGTGCCAGCAGTCCGGGACAGGGCCGGGATACGCAGTATTTT
TRBJ2-2,-,-,TRBV29-1,CSVELSGRGEELFF,TGCAGCGTTGAATTGTCGGGTAGGGGGGAGGAGCTGTTTTTT